The subject of this entry is one TCR beta chain. The antigen is undetermined. This CDR3 has 15 amino acids. V shed 0 bases, J shed 4 bases, and the junction held 2 bases outside the gene matches. Per germline, CDR1 LGHNA and CDR2 YNFKEQ. TCRdb reanalysed the RT-PCR reads using MiXCR and keeps one entry per CDR3 protein. Here the sample spans 800,000 or so distinct CDR3 sequences, 21% being singletons. This sample is drawn from a study of response to subunit inactivated influenza vaccine. Study findings and constraints: T cells newly recruited by each seasonal influenza vaccination are few, the authors suggested.

The receptor comes from a man in his fifties or sixties who received an inactivated influenza vaccine. The V and J genes are TRBV4-2 and TRBJ2-2; 7 bases align to TRBD1. The sequenced sample was PBMCs from blood, obtained 5 days after vaccination. CDR3 sequence (DNA): TGTGCCAGCAGCCAAGAAGGGGGCCTCACCGGGGAGCTGTTTTTT. This sequence encodes CASSQEGGLTGELFF.